The 25 T cell receptor beta chains below all came from one sample that was sequenced in a study of shared clonotypes between healthy human individuals. Repertoires were generated with immunoSEQ multiplex PCR, while TCRdb's copy carries only in-frame clones and drops some. The table lists hundreds of thousands of clones, 74% of them singletons. The specimen was memory CD4+ T cells sorted from blood. The subset: CD45RA-negative fraction. Receptors were obtained from a woman aged 30 to 39 in good health.

This chain uses TRBV4-1 with TRBJ2-3; D call uncertain. Germline V gives CDR1 MGHRA, CDR2 YSYEKL. The CDR3 runs to 13 residues. The ends were cut back, 4 bases at V and 3 bases at J, with 8 bases in the middle. The CDR3 loop reads CASSRTSTDTQYF. Here the CDR3 DNA reads TGCGCCAGCAGCCGCACATCGACAGATACGCAGTATTTT.

The J gene is TRBJ2-5, the V gene TRBV19, with D hard to call. V lost 3 bases, J lost 6 bases, and 11 bases lay in between. The CDR3 spans 13 residues. Germline-derived CDR1 and CDR2 are LNHDA and SQIVND (reference sequence). CDR3 nucleotides: TGTGCCAGTAGTATTGACCCTGGGAAGACCCAGTACTTC. Its protein product is CASSIDPGKTQYF.

The chain couples TRBV5-1 to TRBJ2-3; 9 nucleotides match TRBD1. From germline, CDR1 is SGHRS and CDR2 YFSETQ. The trim removed 0 bases at V and 8 bases at J, leaving 7 bases unmatched. The CDR3 totals 15 residues. The CDR3: CASSLGDRDWGTQYF. The DNA for the CDR3 is TGCGCCAGCAGCTTGGGGGACAGGGATTGGGGTACGCAGTATTTT.

The chain combines TRBV19 with TRBJ2-2, with 8 bases lining up with TRBD2. The V segment lost 6 bases and the J segment 9 bases; nucleotides outside the gene matches: 3. CDR1 is LNHDA, CDR2 SQIVND, per germline (reference sequence). The CDR3 covers 12 residues. The CDR3 is CASSGTSRELFF. CDR3 DNA: TGTGCCAGTAGCGGGACTAGTAGGGAGCTGTTTTTT.

The gene calls are TRBV5-1 and TRBJ2-1, with D possibly matching TRBD1 (6 bases). Germline CDR1 is SGHRS and CDR2 is YFSETQ. The CDR3 totals 14 residues. Trimming removed 5 bases at V and 10 bases at J, with 19 bases between. The CDR3 DNA sequence: TGCGCCAGCAGGCCGGGACACTCTCCCTCGGAGCAGTTCTTC. Translated, it gives CASRPGHSPSEQFF.

This chain joins TRBV28 and TRBJ2-2, with 9 nucleotides matching TRBD1. Germline V lookup: CDR1 MDHEN, CDR2 SYDVKM. The CDR3 is made up of 18 amino acids. The V gene end was trimmed by 4 bases and the J gene end by 5 bases; junction bases not matched to a gene: 14. The CDR3 DNA is TGTGCCAGCAGTTCCCGAACCGCGGGACAGGGTCATACCGGGGAGCTGTTTTTT. It specifies CASSSRTAGQGHTGELFF.

This clone was observed a single time. The chain is built from TRBV2 and TRBJ2-7; 12 bases line up with TRBD2. This CDR3 is built from 15 residues. Germline V gene lookup returns CDR1 SNHLY and CDR2 FYNNEI. V shed 4 bases, J shed 2 bases, and the junction held 3 bases outside the gene matches. CDR3 protein: CASSVPSGRAYEQYF. The CDR3 DNA reads as TGTGCCAGCAGTGTCCCTAGCGGGAGGGCCTACGAGCAGTACTTC.

The genes are TRBV5-1 and TRBJ2-7; D possibly corresponds to TRBD2 (6 bases). This CDR3 spans 15 amino acids. CDR1 SGHRS and CDR2 YFSETQ come from the germline V gene. Trimming took 4 bases from V and 9 from J, leaving 23 bases between them. The CDR3 protein is CASSREPGDRGGQYF. The CDR3 DNA follows: TGCGCCAGCAGCCGGGAGCCGGGAGACAGAGGCGGGCAGTACTTC.

In nucleotides, the CDR3 is TGTGCCAGCACCTACGGTTTCAGAGGGGGAGCTTTCTTT. This gives the protein CASTYGFRGGAFF. This chain links TRBV6-6 with TRBJ1-1, with TRBD1 as a possible D gene (6 bases). The CDR3 consists of 13 residues. Trimming took 7 bases from V and 10 from J, leaving 19 bases between them. Per germline, CDR1 MNHNY and CDR2 SVGAGI (reference sequence).

The chain is built from TRBV29-1 and TRBJ1-1, with D possibly matching TRBD1 (6 bases). The CDR3 runs to 15 residues. Germline-derived CDR1 and CDR2 are SQVTM and ANQGSEA. V was cut by 4 bases and J by 5 bases, with 20 bases left in between. The CDR3 region is CSVGGPGGPGTEAFF. Written as DNA, the CDR3 is TGCAGCGTTGGGGGACCTGGGGGGCCAGGGACTGAAGCTTTCTTT. Based on the CDR3 plus reference TRBV29-1 and TRBJ1-1, the full variable domain is SAVISQKPSRDICQRGTSLTIQCQVDSQVTMMFWYRQQPGQSLTLIATANQGSEATYESGFVIDKFPISRPNLTFSTLTVSNMSPEDSSIYLCSVGGPGGPGTEAFFGQGTRLTVV.

This clone has at least ten counts. This chain uses TRBV25-1 with TRBJ1-5; D perhaps matches TRBD1 (6 bases). Trimming left V 4 bases short and J 5 bases short, with 9 bases between. The CDR3 loop spans 13 amino acids. CDR1 and CDR2 (germline): MGHDK, SYGVNS. The CDR3: CASSVRGDQPQHF. The CDR3, as DNA: TGTGCCAGCAGTGTGAGGGGGGATCAGCCCCAGCATTTT.

V and J are TRBV5-6 and TRBJ1-3, with 8 bases lining up with TRBD1. This CDR3 region has 15 residues. The V and J ends lost 6 bases and 5 bases, in that order; junction bases with no gene match: 10. The germline V gene encodes CDR1 SGHDT and CDR2 YYEEEE. The DNA of the CDR3 is TGTGCCAGCACTCTACGTCAGGGGGCAAGAAACACCATATATTTT. It yields the protein CASTLRQGARNTIYF.

V is TRBV7-2 and J is TRBJ2-5, with TRBD2 matching over 10 bases. V shed 5 bases and J 5 bases; nucleotides not matched to a gene: 11. Germline-derived CDR1 and CDR2 are SGHTA and FQGNSA. The CDR3 extends over 16 amino acids. In DNA, the CDR3 is TGTGCCAGCAGCCCGGGGACTAGCGCTAGGATGGAGACCCAGTACTTC. Translation: CASSPGTSARMETQYF.

V gene TRBV7-3 combines with J gene TRBJ2-1; 9 bases line up with TRBD1. The CDR3 is 15 amino acids. Trimming removed 6 bases from V and 2 bases from J; junction bases left unmatched: 5. Germline loops: CDR1 SGHTA, CDR2 FQGTGA. In DNA, the CDR3 is TGTGCCAGCAGTCGCCGGGACAGGGCCTACAATGAGCAGTTCTTC. It codes for CASSRRDRAYNEQFF.

The gene calls are TRBV19 and TRBJ1-1, with 8 positions matching TRBD1. Germline V gene lookup returns CDR1 LNHDA and CDR2 SQIVND (reference sequence). With V trimmed by 5 bases and J by 5 bases, 7 bases remained unmatched. The CDR3 extends over 14 amino acids. CDR3 in amino acids: CASSLRTGWTEAFF. CDR3 DNA: TGTGCCAGTAGTCTCCGGACAGGGTGGACTGAAGCTTTCTTT.

Note on this clone: In the same sample, other DNA sequences code for this CDR3. The V call is TRBV15, the J call TRBJ2-5; maybe TRBD2 (5 bases). The V gene's germline CDR1 is LNHNV and CDR2 YYDKDF (reference sequence). Trimming took 5 bases from V and 2 from J, leaving 6 bases between them. The CDR3 loop spans 12 amino acids. The CDR3, as DNA: TGTGCCACCAGCCGGGGACAAGAGACCCAGTACTTC. It is translated as CATSRGQETQYF.

V and J are TRBV2 and TRBJ1-1; D not certain. Trimming stripped 2 bases from V and 3 bases from J, with 10 bases between. CDR3 size: 14 residues. Germline CDR1 SNHLY, CDR2 FYNNEI. For the CDR3, the DNA is TGTGCCAGCAGTGAACTAGAGAGGGACACTGAAGCTTTCTTT. It yields the protein CASSELERDTEAFF.

The J gene is TRBJ2-7, the V gene TRBV2; D gene uncertain. Trimming cost V 5 bases and J 7 bases, with 6 bases left between them. Germline lookup yields CDR1 SNHLY and CDR2 FYNNEI. The length of the CDR3 is 10 residues. The CDR3 is CASSLTEQYF. DNA of the CDR3: TGTGCCAGCAGTTTGACAGAGCAGTACTTC.

The chain recombines TRBV29-1 with TRBJ2-1, with 11 bases identical to TRBD1. J lost 7 bases, V lost 6 bases, and 8 bases had no gene match. Germline lookup yields CDR1 SQVTM and CDR2 ANQGSEA. The CDR3 sequence is 14 residues long. In DNA, the CDR3 is TGCAGCGTCGTGACCGGGACAGGGGGTAATGAGCAGTTCTTC. Translated: CSVVTGTGGNEQFF.

This clone came up a few times. V is TRBV25-1 and J is TRBJ2-3; 10 positions match TRBD1. Trimming removed 7 bases from V and 3 bases from J; junction bases left unmatched: 7. The CDR3 sequence is 15 residues long. Germline-derived CDR1 and CDR2 are MGHDK and SYGVNS. CDR3 amino acids: CASTRRGQGTDTQYF. DNA for the CDR3: TGTGCCAGCACCAGACGGGGACAGGGGACAGATACGCAGTATTTT.

The chain joins TRBV6-6 to TRBJ1-5; no clear D. The CDR3 length is 16 residues. The V end was cut by 0 bases, the J end by 0 bases, with 9 bases between. Germline CDR1 MNHNY, CDR2 SVGAGI (reference sequence). The CDR3 coding sequence is TGTGCCAGCAGTTACTCCGCGGGTGATAGCAATCAGCCCCAGCATTTT. This sequence encodes CASSYSAGDSNQPQHF.

The chain couples TRBV5-1 to TRBJ2-7, with 14 bases identical to TRBD2. V trimming: 3 bases; J trimming: 3 bases; junction bases outside the gene matches: 17. Germline loops: CDR1 SGHRS, CDR2 YFSETQ. The CDR3 contains 20 residues. CDR3 sequence reads: CASSYYSTGTSGSGSYEQYF. In DNA form, the CDR3 reads TGCGCCAGCAGCTACTATAGTACCGGGACTAGCGGGAGTGGGAGCTACGAGCAGTACTTC.

The chain has TRBV10-3 and TRBJ2-3; 10 positions match TRBD2. The CDR3 consists of 17 residues. V lost 1 base to trimming and J lost 3 bases; unmatched junction nucleotides: 7. From germline, CDR1 is ENHRY and CDR2 SYGVKD. CDR3 in amino acids: CAISEWRSSGSTDTQYF. The CDR3 DNA follows: TGTGCCATCAGTGAGTGGCGGTCTAGCGGGAGTACAGATACGCAGTATTTT.

CDR3 in DNA: TGTGCCAGCAGCGCCCCGATGGAAGAGCAGTACTTC. Protein product: CASSAPMEEQYF. The J gene is TRBJ2-7, the V gene TRBV7-9; D ambiguous. The length of the CDR3 is 12 residues. Between the trimmed V and J ends, which lost 5 bases and 7 bases, there was a span of 12 bases. Germline loops: CDR1 SEHNR, CDR2 FQNEAQ (reference sequence).

The rearrangement links TRBV6-5 to TRBJ1-1; 7 bases agree with TRBD1. V dropped 5 bases and J dropped 6; count of bases not matched to a gene: 6. The germline gives CDR1 MNHEY, CDR2 SVGAGI. The CDR3 loop spans 13 amino acids. The CDR3 nucleotides are TGTGCCAGCAGTAAGACAGGGATGGCTGAAGCTTTCTTT. The encoded protein is CASSKTGMAEAFF.